Reported below is one T cell receptor (beta chain). This sample was included in a study of blood T cell repertoires in COVID-19. Per the germline V gene, CDR1 is MNHEY and CDR2 is SVGAGI. V was pared by 0 bases and J by 8 bases, with 4 bases of the junction left unmatched. The CDR3 totals 15 residues. TCRdb's copy holds only in-frame clones and misses some; the assay was immunoSEQ multiplex PCR. Of over 45,000 clones in the sample, about 90% were seen once. Sequencing was carried out using peripheral blood. This chain uses TRBV6-5 with TRBJ2-1, with 10 bases aligning to TRBD2. The TCR was taken from a woman in her sixties or seventies with active or convalescent COVID-19. CDR3 bases: TGTGCCAGCAGTTACTCTGGGACTAGCGCGGATGAGCAGTTCTTC. Residues: CASSYSGTSADEQFF.